These T cell receptor beta chains were read from a single sample in a study of cytotoxic CD8 clonotypes in ibrutinib-treated CLL. The method was immunoSEQ multiplex PCR; TCRdb's version includes in-frame clones alone and lacks a portion of them. Among over 200,000 clones listed, more than 75% were seen once. This sample comprised PBMCs, obtained after 12 months of ibrutinib treatment. These receptors were collected from a human donor with chronic lymphocytic leukemia. Both conserved end residues are part of each CDR3. Each record gives: clone size, J gene, D gene, V gene, CDR3 protein, CDR3 DNA. A D gene is named only where the DNA matches it firmly. Clone size is not always given. Where it is, it says once, few, many or a class for expanded clones.

clone_size: .; j_call: TRBJ2-2; d_call: .; v_call: TRBV9; cdr3_aa: CASSSRGPANTGELFF; cdr3_nt: TGTGCCAGCAGCTCGCGGGGACCCGCGAACACCGGGGAGCTGTTTTTT
clone_size: few; j_call: TRBJ1-1; d_call: .; v_call: TRBV4-1; cdr3_aa: CASSLPSRNTEAFF; cdr3_nt: TGCGCCAGCAGTCTTCCCTCACGGAACACTGAAGCTTTCTTT
clone_size: few; j_call: TRBJ2-1; d_call: .; v_call: TRBV11-2; cdr3_aa: CASSLVGNEQFF; cdr3_nt: TGTGCCAGCAGCTTAGTGGGGAATGAGCAGTTCTTC
clone_size: .; j_call: TRBJ2-7; d_call: .; v_call: TRBV27; cdr3_aa: CASGRGAPPYEQYF; cdr3_nt: TGTGCCAGCGGCCGGGGGGCGCCTCCCTACGAGCAGTACTTC
clone_size: .; j_call: TRBJ1-1; d_call: .; v_call: TRBV10-1; cdr3_aa: CASSEFQGRATPEAFF; cdr3_nt: TGCGCCAGCAGTGAGTTCCAGGGAAGGGCCACTCCTGAAGCTTTCTTT
clone_size: once; j_call: TRBJ1-5; d_call: .; v_call: TRBV18; cdr3_aa: CASSPPDGQPQHF; cdr3_nt: TGTGCCAGCTCACCACCGGACGGGCAGCCCCAGCATTTT
clone_size: .; j_call: TRBJ1-2; d_call: .; v_call: TRBV11-3; cdr3_aa: CASSLANRWENYGYTF; cdr3_nt: TGTGCCAGCAGCTTAGCAAACAGGTGGGAAAACTATGGCTACACCTTC
clone_size: once; j_call: TRBJ1-5; d_call: .; v_call: TRBV6-5; cdr3_aa: CASSDNWGGQPQHF; cdr3_nt: TGTGCCAGCAGTGACAATTGGGGGGGTCAGCCCCAGCATTTT
clone_size: .; j_call: TRBJ2-1; d_call: .; v_call: TRBV19; cdr3_aa: CAKTRGLKYNEQFF; cdr3_nt: TGTGCCAAGACCCGGGGACTTAAATACAATGAGCAGTTCTTC
clone_size: .; j_call: TRBJ1-5; d_call: .; v_call: TRBV30; cdr3_aa: CACSGYSNQPQHF; cdr3_nt: TGTGCCTGCTCCGGTTATAGCAATCAGCCCCAGCATTTT
clone_size: .; j_call: TRBJ2-1; d_call: TRBD2; v_call: TRBV11-2; cdr3_aa: CASSPLGLAGVEQFF; cdr3_nt: TGTGCCAGCAGCCCACTCGGACTAGCCGGGGTTGAGCAGTTCTTC
clone_size: few; j_call: TRBJ1-5; d_call: .; v_call: TRBV4-1; cdr3_aa: CASSQTIRDQPQHF; cdr3_nt: TGCGCCAGCAGCCAAACGATAAGGGATCAGCCCCAGCATTTT
clone_size: few; j_call: TRBJ2-7; d_call: TRBD1; v_call: TRBV10-3; cdr3_aa: CAISGESRDSDTYEQYF; cdr3_nt: TGTGCCATCAGTGGGGAAAGTCGGGACAGCGATACCTACGAGCAGTACTTC
clone_size: .; j_call: TRBJ2-5; d_call: TRBD2; v_call: TRBV28; cdr3_aa: CASSSRGAQYF; cdr3_nt: TGTGCCAGCAGTTCTCGGGGGGCCCAGTACTTC
clone_size: once; j_call: TRBJ2-2; d_call: .; v_call: TRBV6-5; cdr3_aa: CASSYSGGYSTGELFF; cdr3_nt: TGTGCCAGCAGTTACTCGGGGGGATACAGTACCGGGGAGCTGTTTTTT
clone_size: .; j_call: TRBJ2-3; d_call: TRBD2; v_call: TRBV2; cdr3_aa: CASSASGSTDTQYF; cdr3_nt: TGTGCCAGCAGTGCTAGCGGGAGCACAGATACGCAGTATTTT
clone_size: .; j_call: TRBJ2-7; d_call: .; v_call: TRBV5-1; cdr3_aa: CASSFDPSSYEQYF; cdr3_nt: TGCGCCAGCAGCTTCGATCCGAGCTCCTACGAGCAGTACTTC
clone_size: .; j_call: TRBJ2-1; d_call: TRBD1; v_call: TRBV5-1; cdr3_aa: CASSPGTGTYNEQFF; cdr3_nt: TGCGCCAGCAGCCCCGGGACAGGGACTTACAATGAGCAGTTCTTC
clone_size: .; j_call: TRBJ1-2; d_call: .; v_call: TRBV6-4; cdr3_aa: CASSPGAANYGYTF; cdr3_nt: TGTGCCAGCAGCCCCGGGGCAGCTAACTATGGCTACACCTTC
clone_size: many; j_call: TRBJ2-7; d_call: .; v_call: TRBV4-1; cdr3_aa: CASSQDSRRPYEQYF; cdr3_nt: TGCGCCAGCAGCCAAGACTCCAGGAGACCCTACGAGCAGTACTTC
clone_size: .; j_call: TRBJ2-1; d_call: .; v_call: TRBV28; cdr3_aa: CASSLGTEQFF; cdr3_nt: TGTGCCAGCAGCTTGGGGACAGAGCAGTTCTTC
clone_size: .; j_call: TRBJ2-1; d_call: .; v_call: TRBV19; cdr3_aa: CASMGLAKQFF; cdr3_nt: TGTGCCAGTATGGGTCTGGCGAAGCAGTTCTTC
clone_size: .; j_call: TRBJ1-1; d_call: TRBD1; v_call: TRBV4-2; cdr3_aa: CASSPGQVNTEAFF; cdr3_nt: TGTGCCAGCAGCCCTGGACAGGTGAACACTGAAGCTTTCTTT
clone_size: .; j_call: TRBJ1-4; d_call: .; v_call: TRBV7-9; cdr3_aa: CASSLATLSGGEKLFF; cdr3_nt: TGTGCCAGCAGCTTAGCGACCCTCTCGGGTGGGGAAAAACTGTTTTTT
clone_size: .; j_call: TRBJ1-3; d_call: .; v_call: TRBV12-2; cdr3_aa: CASRPPETASSGNTIYF; cdr3_nt: TGTGCAAGTCGCCCCCCGGAGACAGCCAGCTCTGGAAACACCATATATTTT
clone_size: .; j_call: TRBJ2-7; d_call: TRBD2; v_call: TRBV6-5; cdr3_aa: CASSFWPGGETYEQYF; cdr3_nt: TGTGCCAGCAGTTTTTGGCCGGGAGGGGAAACCTACGAGCAGTACTTC
clone_size: once; j_call: TRBJ2-5; d_call: .; v_call: TRBV6-6; cdr3_aa: CASRLQESETQYF; cdr3_nt: TGTGCCAGCAGATTACAGGAAAGTGAGACCCAGTACTTC
clone_size: .; j_call: TRBJ2-5; d_call: .; v_call: TRBV19; cdr3_aa: CASTLTAHVQETQYF; cdr3_nt: TGTGCCAGTACCTTGACGGCTCATGTTCAAGAGACCCAGTACTTC
clone_size: .; j_call: TRBJ2-5; d_call: TRBD1; v_call: TRBV27; cdr3_aa: CASSVDRGRETQYF; cdr3_nt: TGTGCCAGCAGTGTGGACAGGGGGCGAGAGACCCAGTACTTC
clone_size: .; j_call: TRBJ2-6; d_call: .; v_call: TRBV19; cdr3_aa: CASSIQGLSGANVLTF; cdr3_nt: TGTGCCAGTAGTATCCAGGGTCTCTCTGGGGCCAACGTCCTGACTTTC
clone_size: .; j_call: TRBJ2-7; d_call: .; v_call: TRBV30; cdr3_aa: CAWSVGGTSYEQYF; cdr3_nt: TGTGCCTGGAGTGTCGGGGGTACCTCCTACGAGCAGTACTTC
clone_size: .; j_call: TRBJ1-5; d_call: .; v_call: TRBV18; cdr3_aa: CASSPRTDQPQHF; cdr3_nt: TGTGCCAGCTCACCACGGACGGATCAGCCCCAGCATTTT
clone_size: .; j_call: TRBJ2-1; d_call: TRBD2; v_call: TRBV7-9; cdr3_aa: CASSTSSGGSYNEQFF; cdr3_nt: TGTGCCAGCAGCACTTCTAGCGGGGGATCCTACAATGAGCAGTTCTTC
clone_size: .; j_call: TRBJ2-5; d_call: TRBD2; v_call: TRBV6-5; cdr3_aa: CASSRTSGGAETQYF; cdr3_nt: TGTGCCAGCAGCCGGACTAGCGGGGGGGCAGAGACCCAGTACTTC
clone_size: .; j_call: TRBJ2-7; d_call: .; v_call: TRBV7-8; cdr3_aa: CASTQRAGEQYF; cdr3_nt: TGTGCCAGCACCCAGCGGGCCGGCGAGCAGTACTTC
clone_size: many; j_call: TRBJ1-1; d_call: .; v_call: TRBV15; cdr3_aa: CATSRDRGLMNTEAFF; cdr3_nt: TGTGCCACCAGCAGAGATCGAGGGCTAATGAACACTGAAGCTTTCTTT
clone_size: .; j_call: TRBJ2-1; d_call: TRBD2; v_call: TRBV28; cdr3_aa: CASRRAGYNEQFF; cdr3_nt: TGTGCCAGCCGCCGAGCGGGGTACAATGAGCAGTTCTTC
clone_size: .; j_call: TRBJ2-7; d_call: TRBD1; v_call: TRBV7-2; cdr3_aa: CASSPIGTATYEQYF; cdr3_nt: TGTGCCAGCAGCCCAATCGGGACAGCCACCTACGAGCAGTACTTC
clone_size: .; j_call: TRBJ2-6; d_call: .; v_call: TRBV25-1; cdr3_aa: CASETQGRGANVLTF; cdr3_nt: TGTGCCAGCGAGACTCAGGGGAGAGGGGCCAACGTCCTGACTTTC
clone_size: once; j_call: TRBJ1-1; d_call: .; v_call: TRBV6-1; cdr3_aa: CASSEGGAGNTEAFF; cdr3_nt: TGTGCCAGCAGTGAAGGGGGCGCAGGGAACACTGAAGCTTTCTTT
clone_size: .; j_call: TRBJ1-6; d_call: .; v_call: TRBV30; cdr3_aa: CAWKVTDPYNSPLHF; cdr3_nt: TGTGCCTGGAAGGTGACAGACCCCTATAATTCACCCCTCCACTTT
clone_size: few; j_call: TRBJ2-7; d_call: .; v_call: TRBV6-6; cdr3_aa: CASSFTGEQYF; cdr3_nt: TGTGCCAGCAGTTTTACGGGCGAGCAGTACTTC
clone_size: .; j_call: TRBJ2-3; d_call: TRBD2; v_call: TRBV25-1; cdr3_aa: CASSESRLAGTDTQYF; cdr3_nt: TGTGCCAGCAGTGAATCCCGACTAGCGGGGACAGATACGCAGTATTTT
clone_size: .; j_call: TRBJ2-6; d_call: .; v_call: TRBV28; cdr3_aa: CASSPRVPGANVLTF; cdr3_nt: TGTGCCAGCAGCCCCAGGGTGCCTGGGGCCAACGTCCTGACTTTC
clone_size: .; j_call: TRBJ1-3; d_call: .; v_call: TRBV11-2; cdr3_aa: CASSLRGLVSGNTIYF; cdr3_nt: TGTGCCAGCAGCTTGCGGGGGCTGGTCTCTGGAAACACCATATATTTT
clone_size: .; j_call: TRBJ1-1; d_call: .; v_call: TRBV4-2; cdr3_aa: CASSQEGTNTEAFF; cdr3_nt: TGTGCCAGCAGCCAAGAGGGGACGAACACTGAAGCTTTCTTT
clone_size: .; j_call: TRBJ1-5; d_call: .; v_call: TRBV15; cdr3_aa: CATSWFNDMSNQPQHF; cdr3_nt: TGTGCCACCAGTTGGTTTAATGACATGAGCAATCAGCCCCAGCATTTT
clone_size: .; j_call: TRBJ1-1; d_call: .; v_call: TRBV29-1; cdr3_aa: CSVEDLLGVNEAFF; cdr3_nt: TGCAGCGTTGAAGATCTTTTAGGGGTAAACGAAGCTTTCTTT
clone_size: .; j_call: TRBJ2-2; d_call: TRBD1; v_call: TRBV5-1; cdr3_aa: CASSPGQGYTGELFF; cdr3_nt: TGCGCCAGCAGCCCGGGACAGGGGTACACCGGGGAGCTGTTTTTT